This T cell receptor (beta chain) appears in the sequencing data of a study of T cell clonotyping in hematopoietic cell transplantation. This table comes from immunoSEQ multiplex PCR, and its TCRdb copy is limited to in-frame clones, with some not included. This repertoire shows over 1,500 clones, approximately 89% found once; its top ten account for under 10%. Only one count was recorded for this clone. Its antigen is currently unknown. Broader study findings: Few recipient clonotypes overlapped donors; over 95% were de novo at given depth.

This CDR3 has 13 amino acids. Looked up from germline, CDR1 is KGHSH and CDR2 is LQKENI. Trimming cost V 3 bases and J 5 bases, with 11 bases left between them. The clonotype was recovered from a male patient younger than 35 who had an allogeneic stem cell transplant from a related donor, so the T cells may come from the graft donor. Some clones in this sample may be carry-over from other donors' samples. Sequencing was performed on PBMCs, taken at the time of graft-versus-host disease after allogeneic stem cell transplant. The chain carries TRBV18 and TRBJ2-7; maybe TRBD2 (5 bases). This chain's CDR3 is CASSPGAGNEQYV. In nucleotides, the CDR3 is TGTGCCAGCTCACCCGGTGCGGGTAACGAGCAGTACGTC.